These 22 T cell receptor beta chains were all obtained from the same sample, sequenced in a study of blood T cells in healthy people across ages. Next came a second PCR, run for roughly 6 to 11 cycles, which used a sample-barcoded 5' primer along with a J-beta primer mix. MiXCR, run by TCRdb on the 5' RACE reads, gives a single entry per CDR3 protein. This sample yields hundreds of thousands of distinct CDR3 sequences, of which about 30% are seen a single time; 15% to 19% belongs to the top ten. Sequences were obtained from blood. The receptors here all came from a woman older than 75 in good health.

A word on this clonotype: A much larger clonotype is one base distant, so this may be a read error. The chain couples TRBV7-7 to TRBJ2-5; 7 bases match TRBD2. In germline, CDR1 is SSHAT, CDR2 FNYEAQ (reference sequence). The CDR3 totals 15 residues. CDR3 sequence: CASSPRAGPYNEQYF. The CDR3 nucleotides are TGTGCTAGCAGCCCCAGAGCGGGGCCCTACAATGAGCAGTACTTC.

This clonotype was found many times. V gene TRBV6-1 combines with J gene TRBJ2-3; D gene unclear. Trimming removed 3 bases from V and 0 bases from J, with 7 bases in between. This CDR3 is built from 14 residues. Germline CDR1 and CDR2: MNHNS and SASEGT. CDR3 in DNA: TGTGCCAGCAGTGAGTTCCCTAGCACAGATACGCAGTATTTT. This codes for CASSEFPSTDTQYF.

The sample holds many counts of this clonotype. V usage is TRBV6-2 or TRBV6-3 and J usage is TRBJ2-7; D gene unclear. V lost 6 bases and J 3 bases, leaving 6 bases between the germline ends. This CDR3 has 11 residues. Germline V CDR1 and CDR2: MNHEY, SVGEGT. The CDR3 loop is CASSRDYEQYF. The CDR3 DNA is TGTGCCAGCAGCCGCGACTACGAGCAGTACTTC.

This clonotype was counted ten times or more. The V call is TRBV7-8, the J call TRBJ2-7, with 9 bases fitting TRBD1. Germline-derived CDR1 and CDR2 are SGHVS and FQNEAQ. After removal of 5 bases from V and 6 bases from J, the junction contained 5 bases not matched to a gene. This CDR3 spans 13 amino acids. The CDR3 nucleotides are TGTGCCAGCAGCCGTTCGACAGGGGGCGAGCAGTACTTC. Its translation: CASSRSTGGEQYF.

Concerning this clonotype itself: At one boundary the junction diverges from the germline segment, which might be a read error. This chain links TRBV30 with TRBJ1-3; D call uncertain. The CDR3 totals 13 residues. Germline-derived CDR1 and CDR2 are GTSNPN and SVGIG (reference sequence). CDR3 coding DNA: TGCGCCTGTGCTATGGGCTCTGGAAACACCATATATTTT. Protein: CACAMGSGNTIYF.

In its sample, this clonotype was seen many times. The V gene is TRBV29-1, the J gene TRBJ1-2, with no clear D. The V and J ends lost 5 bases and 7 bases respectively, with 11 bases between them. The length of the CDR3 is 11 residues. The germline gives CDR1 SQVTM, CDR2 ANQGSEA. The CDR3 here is CSVSTGFGYTF. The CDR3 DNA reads TGCAGCGTTTCGACGGGGTTTGGCTACACCTTC. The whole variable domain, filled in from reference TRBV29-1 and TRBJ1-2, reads SAVISQKPSRDICQRGTSLTIQCQVDSQVTMMFWYRQQPGQSLTLIATANQGSEATYESGFVIDKFPISRPNLTFSTLTVSNMSPEDSSIYLCSVSTGFGYTFGSGTRLTVV.

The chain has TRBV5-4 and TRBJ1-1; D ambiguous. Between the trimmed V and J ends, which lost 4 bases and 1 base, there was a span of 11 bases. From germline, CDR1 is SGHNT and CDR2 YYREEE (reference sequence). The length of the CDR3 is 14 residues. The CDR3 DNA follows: TGTGCCAGCAGCCCCGACGGACCGAACACTGAAGCTTTCTTT. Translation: CASSPDGPNTEAFF.

The CDR3 DNA follows: TGTGCCAGCAGCTTAGTGGGGACAGGGGATACGCAGTATTTT. It codes for CASSLVGTGDTQYF. V usage is TRBV7-3 and J usage is TRBJ2-3; 9 bases align to TRBD1. The V and J ends lost 2 bases and 6 bases, in that order; junction bases with no gene match: 3. The CDR3 length is 14 residues. Looked up from germline, CDR1 is SGHTA and CDR2 is FQGTGA.

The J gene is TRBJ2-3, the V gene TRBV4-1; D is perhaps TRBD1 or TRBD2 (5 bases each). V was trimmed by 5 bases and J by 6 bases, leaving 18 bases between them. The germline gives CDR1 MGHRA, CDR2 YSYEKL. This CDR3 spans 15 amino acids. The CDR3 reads CASSLGPNFGDTQYF. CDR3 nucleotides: TGCGCCAGCAGCTTGGGACCTAATTTCGGGGATACGCAGTATTTT.

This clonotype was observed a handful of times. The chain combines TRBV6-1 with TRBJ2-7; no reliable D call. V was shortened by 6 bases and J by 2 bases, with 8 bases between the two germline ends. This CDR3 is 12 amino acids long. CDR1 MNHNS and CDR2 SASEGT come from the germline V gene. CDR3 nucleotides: TGTGCCAGCAGGGAAACTACCTACGAGCAGTACTTC. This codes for CASRETTYEQYF.

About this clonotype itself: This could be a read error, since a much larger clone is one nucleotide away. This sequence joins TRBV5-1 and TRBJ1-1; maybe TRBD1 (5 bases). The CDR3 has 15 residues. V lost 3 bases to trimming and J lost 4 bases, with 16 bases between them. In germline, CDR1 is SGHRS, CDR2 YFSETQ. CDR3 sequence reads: CASSSSPGGGTEAFF. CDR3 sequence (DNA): TGCGCCAGCAGCTCCAGCCCGGGGGGTGGCACTGAAGCTTTCTTT.

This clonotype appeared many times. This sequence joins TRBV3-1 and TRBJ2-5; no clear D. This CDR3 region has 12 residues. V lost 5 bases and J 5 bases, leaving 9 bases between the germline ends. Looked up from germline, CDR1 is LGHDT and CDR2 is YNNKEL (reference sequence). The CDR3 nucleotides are TGTGCCAGCAGCGCACTCAGTGAGACCCAGTACTTC. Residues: CASSALSETQYF.

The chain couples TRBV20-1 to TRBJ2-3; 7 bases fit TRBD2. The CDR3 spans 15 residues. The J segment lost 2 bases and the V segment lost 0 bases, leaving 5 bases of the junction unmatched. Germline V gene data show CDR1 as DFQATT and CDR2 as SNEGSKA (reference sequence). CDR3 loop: CSARDGLAATDTQYF. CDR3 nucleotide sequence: TGCAGTGCTAGAGATGGGCTAGCGGCCACAGATACGCAGTATTTT.

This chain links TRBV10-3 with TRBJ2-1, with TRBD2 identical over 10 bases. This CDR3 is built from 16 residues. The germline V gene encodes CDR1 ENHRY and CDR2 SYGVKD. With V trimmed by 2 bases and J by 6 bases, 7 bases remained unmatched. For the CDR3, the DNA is TGTGCCATCAGTGAGAACCTAGCGGGGGTCTCCAATGAGCAGTTCTTC. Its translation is CAISENLAGVSNEQFF.

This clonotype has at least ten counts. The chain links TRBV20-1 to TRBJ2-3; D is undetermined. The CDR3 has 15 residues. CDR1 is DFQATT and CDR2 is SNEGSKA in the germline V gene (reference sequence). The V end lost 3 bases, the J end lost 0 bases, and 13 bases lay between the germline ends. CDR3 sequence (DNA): TGCAGTGCTAGCCCCCAGACTGGTAGCACAGATACGCAGTATTTT. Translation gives CSASPQTGSTDTQYF.

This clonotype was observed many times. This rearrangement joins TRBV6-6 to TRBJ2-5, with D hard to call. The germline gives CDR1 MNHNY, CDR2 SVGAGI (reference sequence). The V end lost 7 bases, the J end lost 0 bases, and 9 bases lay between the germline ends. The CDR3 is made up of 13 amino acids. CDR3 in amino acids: CASKAPYQETQYF. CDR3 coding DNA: TGTGCCAGCAAGGCGCCGTACCAAGAGACCCAGTACTTC.

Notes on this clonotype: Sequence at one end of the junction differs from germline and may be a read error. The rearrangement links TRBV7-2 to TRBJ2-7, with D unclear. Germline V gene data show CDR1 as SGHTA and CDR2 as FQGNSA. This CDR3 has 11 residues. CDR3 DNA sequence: TGCGCCAGCAGCTTTGTGGGGGAGCAGTACTTC. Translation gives CASSFVGEQYF.

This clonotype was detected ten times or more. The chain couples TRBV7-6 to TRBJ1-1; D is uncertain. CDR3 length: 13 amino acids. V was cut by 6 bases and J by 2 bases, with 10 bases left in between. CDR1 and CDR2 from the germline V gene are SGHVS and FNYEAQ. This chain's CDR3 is CASSVRENTEAFF. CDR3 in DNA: TGTGCCAGCAGTGTAAGAGAAAACACTGAAGCTTTCTTT.

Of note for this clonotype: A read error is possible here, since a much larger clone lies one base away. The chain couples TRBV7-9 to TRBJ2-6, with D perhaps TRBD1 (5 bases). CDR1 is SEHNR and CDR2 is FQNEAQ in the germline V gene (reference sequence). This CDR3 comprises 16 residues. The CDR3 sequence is CASSLVLGSGANVRTF. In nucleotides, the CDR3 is TGTGCCAGCAGCTTAGTTTTGGGATCTGGGGCCAACGTCCGGACTTTC.

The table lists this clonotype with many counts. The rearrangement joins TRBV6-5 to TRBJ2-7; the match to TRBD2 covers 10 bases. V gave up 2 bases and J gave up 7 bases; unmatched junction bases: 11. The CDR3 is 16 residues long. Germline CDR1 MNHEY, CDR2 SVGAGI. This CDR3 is CASSYVGLAGVEEQYF. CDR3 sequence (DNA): TGTGCCAGCAGTTACGTAGGGCTAGCGGGGGTGGAGGAGCAGTACTTC.

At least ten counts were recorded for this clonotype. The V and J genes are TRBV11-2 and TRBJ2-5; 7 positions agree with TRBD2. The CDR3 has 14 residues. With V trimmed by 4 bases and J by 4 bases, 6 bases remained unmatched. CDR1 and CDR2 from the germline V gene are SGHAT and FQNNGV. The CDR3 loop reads CASSSRTSSETQYF. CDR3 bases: TGTGCCAGCAGCTCCCGGACTAGTTCAGAGACCCAGTACTTC.

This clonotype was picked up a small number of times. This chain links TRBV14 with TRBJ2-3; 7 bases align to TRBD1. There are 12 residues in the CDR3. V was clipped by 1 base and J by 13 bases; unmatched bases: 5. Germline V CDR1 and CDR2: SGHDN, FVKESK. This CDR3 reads CASSQVRGLEYF. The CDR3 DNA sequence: TGTGCCAGCAGCCAAGTAAGGGGGCTTGAGTATTTT.